The rows below give T cell receptor beta chains drawn from one sample of a study of regulatory and conventional T cells in RAG deficiency. Sequencing used immunoSEQ multiplex PCR; TCRdb keeps in-frame clones, though not all of them. The sample consists of about 12,000 clones, just under 95% of them appearing once. This sample was also put to use in a study of regulatory T cells.

The specimen was CD4+ effector T cells sorted from blood. The receptors come from a human donor in good health. Both conserved end residues are part of each CDR3. The order of the fields is V gene, D gene, J gene, clone size, CDR3 DNA, CDR3 protein. D genes are given only for firm matches. Rows may omit the clone size; those that give it use once, few, many or a size class.

v_call: TRBV19; d_call: -; j_call: TRBJ2-7; clone_size: -; cdr3_nt: TGTGCCAGTATCGGGACGGGGGAGTTCTCCTACGAGCAGTACTTC; cdr3_aa: CASIGTGEFSYEQYF
v_call: TRBV6-5; d_call: -; j_call: TRBJ2-2; clone_size: -; cdr3_nt: TGTGCCAGCAGCACTGGCCTCGGGGAGCTGTTTTTT; cdr3_aa: CASSTGLGELFF
v_call: TRBV2; d_call: -; j_call: TRBJ2-3; clone_size: -; cdr3_nt: TGTGCCAGCAGTGATGGGCGGTCTATACGGGAAGACACAGATACGCAGTATTTT; cdr3_aa: CASSDGRSIREDTDTQYF
v_call: TRBV2; d_call: -; j_call: TRBJ1-2; clone_size: -; cdr3_nt: TGTGCCAGCAGTGAAGCCGGAAGGGATGCAGGCTACACCTTC; cdr3_aa: CASSEAGRDAGYTF
v_call: TRBV7-8; d_call: TRBD1; j_call: TRBJ1-2; clone_size: -; cdr3_nt: TGTGCCAGCAGCTCTGGGAGGGACAGGAACTATGGCTACACCTTC; cdr3_aa: CASSSGRDRNYGYTF
v_call: TRBV5-1; d_call: TRBD2; j_call: TRBJ2-2; clone_size: few; cdr3_nt: TGCGCCAGCAGCTTGTCGGCGGGGGGGCCCGGGGAGCTGTTTTTT; cdr3_aa: CASSLSAGGPGELFF
v_call: TRBV18; d_call: TRBD1; j_call: TRBJ2-7; clone_size: -; cdr3_nt: TGTGCCAGCTCACCATGGACAGGGGACTCCGAGCAGTACTTC; cdr3_aa: CASSPWTGDSEQYF
v_call: TRBV9; d_call: TRBD1; j_call: TRBJ1-1; clone_size: -; cdr3_nt: TGTGCCAGCAGCGGGGACAGCCCTAAGAACACTGAAGCTTTCTTT; cdr3_aa: CASSGDSPKNTEAFF
v_call: TRBV5-5; d_call: TRBD1; j_call: TRBJ1-1; clone_size: -; cdr3_nt: TGTGCCAGCAGCTTACGACAGGGGGCAGGTAAGCCTGAAGCTTTCTTT; cdr3_aa: CASSLRQGAGKPEAFF
v_call: TRBV7-9; d_call: -; j_call: TRBJ2-5; clone_size: -; cdr3_nt: TGTGCCAGCAGCTTAGGGGCAGGGAAATACCAAGAGACCCAGTACTTC; cdr3_aa: CASSLGAGKYQETQYF
v_call: TRBV7-2; d_call: -; j_call: TRBJ2-2; clone_size: -; cdr3_nt: TGTGCCAGCAGCTTATGGGGGCGAGGGGTGTCCGGGGAGCTGTTTTTT; cdr3_aa: CASSLWGRGVSGELFF
v_call: TRBV6-4; d_call: TRBD2; j_call: TRBJ2-1; clone_size: -; cdr3_nt: TGTGCCAGCAGTGACTCTGGCGGGAGGGCCTACAATGAGCAGTTCTTC; cdr3_aa: CASSDSGGRAYNEQFF
v_call: TRBV10-1; d_call: -; j_call: TRBJ2-2; clone_size: -; cdr3_nt: TGCGCCAGCAGTGAGAACCTGGCGGGGGCGGCCGGGGAGCTGTTTTTT; cdr3_aa: CASSENLAGAAGELFF
v_call: TRBV5-1; d_call: -; j_call: TRBJ1-4; clone_size: -; cdr3_nt: TGCGCCAGCAGCTTGGGAGACCGGGGGCAAAATGAAAAACTGTTTTTT; cdr3_aa: CASSLGDRGQNEKLFF
v_call: TRBV29-1; d_call: TRBD2; j_call: TRBJ2-1; clone_size: -; cdr3_nt: TGCAGCGTTGTTTGGATAGCGGGAGGAGTATTGAATGAGCAGTTCTTC; cdr3_aa: CSVVWIAGGVLNEQFF
v_call: TRBV4-1; d_call: -; j_call: TRBJ2-5; clone_size: -; cdr3_nt: TGCGCCAGCAGCCGAGGAGAGACAGAGTACCAAGAGACCCAGTACTTC; cdr3_aa: CASSRGETEYQETQYF
v_call: TRBV19; d_call: -; j_call: TRBJ1-1; clone_size: -; cdr3_nt: TGTGCCAGTAATGCCCGACACGGGGTGAACACTGAAGCTTTCTTT; cdr3_aa: CASNARHGVNTEAFF
v_call: TRBV25-1; d_call: -; j_call: TRBJ1-2; clone_size: -; cdr3_nt: TGTGCCAGCAGTGATGTTTTTGGCTACACCTTC; cdr3_aa: CASSDVFGYTF
v_call: TRBV6-4; d_call: TRBD1; j_call: TRBJ1-1; clone_size: -; cdr3_nt: TGTGCCAGCAGGGTACGACAGGGGTCCACTGAAGCTTTCTTT; cdr3_aa: CASRVRQGSTEAFF
v_call: TRBV18; d_call: TRBD1; j_call: TRBJ2-5; clone_size: -; cdr3_nt: TGTGCCAGCTCGGGGGACAGGGGGCAAGAGACCCAGTACTTC; cdr3_aa: CASSGDRGQETQYF
v_call: TRBV2; d_call: TRBD2; j_call: TRBJ2-2; clone_size: once; cdr3_nt: TGTGCCAGCAGTGGCGGGAGCGCGAACACCGGGGAGCTGTTTTTT; cdr3_aa: CASSGGSANTGELFF
v_call: TRBV7-8; d_call: -; j_call: TRBJ1-2; clone_size: once; cdr3_nt: TGTGCCAGCAGCTTATCGGGACACCTGAACTATGGCTACACCTTC; cdr3_aa: CASSLSGHLNYGYTF
v_call: TRBV7-9; d_call: TRBD2; j_call: TRBJ2-3; clone_size: -; cdr3_nt: TGTGCCAGCAGCTTACTAGCGGGAGACACAGATACGCAGTATTTT; cdr3_aa: CASSLLAGDTDTQYF
v_call: TRBV9; d_call: TRBD2; j_call: TRBJ2-1; clone_size: -; cdr3_nt: TGTGCCAGCAGCAAAGCGGGAGTCAATCTCGAGCAGTTCTTC; cdr3_aa: CASSKAGVNLEQFF
v_call: TRBV7-6; d_call: -; j_call: TRBJ1-2; clone_size: -; cdr3_nt: TGTGCCAGCAGCCCCGGGGGGGCTAACTATGGCTACACCTTC; cdr3_aa: CASSPGGANYGYTF
v_call: TRBV6-5; d_call: TRBD1; j_call: TRBJ2-7; clone_size: -; cdr3_nt: TGTGCCAGCAGTTATGCGGGACAGGGGTCCGAGCAGTACTTC; cdr3_aa: CASSYAGQGSEQYF
v_call: TRBV6-1; d_call: -; j_call: TRBJ2-7; clone_size: -; cdr3_nt: TGTGCCAGCAGTGAGCAAGCACAGCCCACAGAGCAGTACTTC; cdr3_aa: CASSEQAQPTEQYF
v_call: TRBV15; d_call: -; j_call: TRBJ1-2; clone_size: few; cdr3_nt: TGTGCCACCAGCGGATCAGGGATCGGTGGCTACACCTTC; cdr3_aa: CATSGSGIGGYTF
v_call: TRBV15; d_call: TRBD2; j_call: TRBJ2-7; clone_size: -; cdr3_nt: TGTGCCACCAGCAGAGATGGAGCGGGAGAAATTAAGCAGTACTTC; cdr3_aa: CATSRDGAGEIKQYF
v_call: TRBV6-1; d_call: TRBD2; j_call: TRBJ2-1; clone_size: -; cdr3_nt: TGTGCCAGCATGTGGGGGGGGTACAATGAGCAGTTCTTC; cdr3_aa: CASMWGGYNEQFF
v_call: TRBV28; d_call: -; j_call: TRBJ1-2; clone_size: -; cdr3_nt: TGTGCCAGCAAACTTGGAGGGCAGGACTATGGCTACACCTTC; cdr3_aa: CASKLGGQDYGYTF
v_call: TRBV2; d_call: TRBD1; j_call: TRBJ1-2; clone_size: -; cdr3_nt: TGTGCCAGCAGTGGGGACAGAGAGTATGGCTACACCTTC; cdr3_aa: CASSGDREYGYTF
v_call: TRBV4-1; d_call: TRBD1; j_call: TRBJ1-5; clone_size: -; cdr3_nt: TGCGCCAGCAGCCAGATAACAGGGGCCAATCAGCCCCAGCATTTT; cdr3_aa: CASSQITGANQPQHF
v_call: TRBV7-6; d_call: -; j_call: TRBJ2-1; clone_size: -; cdr3_nt: TGTGCCAGCAGCTTACGGCAGGGCCCTTGGATTGAGCAGTTCTTC; cdr3_aa: CASSLRQGPWIEQFF
v_call: TRBV4-2; d_call: TRBD1; j_call: TRBJ2-4; clone_size: once; cdr3_nt: TGTGCCAGCAGCCAAGAAACAGGGGCGATCAACATTCAGTACTTC; cdr3_aa: CASSQETGAINIQYF
v_call: TRBV28; d_call: TRBD1; j_call: TRBJ1-1; clone_size: -; cdr3_nt: TGTGCCAGCGCTACGGGGACAGCGAATTATGAAGCTTTCTTT; cdr3_aa: CASATGTANYEAFF
v_call: TRBV7-7; d_call: TRBD2; j_call: TRBJ2-7; clone_size: -; cdr3_nt: TGTGCTAGCAGCTTAGGCGGGGGGGCCTCCGAGCAGTACTTC; cdr3_aa: CASSLGGGASEQYF
v_call: TRBV5-6; d_call: -; j_call: TRBJ2-7; clone_size: -; cdr3_nt: TGTGCCAGCAGCTTGAGGGAGGGGGCAAACGAGCAGTACTTC; cdr3_aa: CASSLREGANEQYF
v_call: TRBV5-1; d_call: -; j_call: TRBJ2-1; clone_size: -; cdr3_nt: TGCGCCAGCAGCCCAGATTCGTGGGAGCAGTTCTTC; cdr3_aa: CASSPDSWEQFF
v_call: TRBV6-1; d_call: -; j_call: TRBJ2-7; clone_size: once; cdr3_nt: TGTGCCAGCAGTGAAGCGTTGGTCCTCGAGCAGTACTTC; cdr3_aa: CASSEALVLEQYF
v_call: TRBV11-2; d_call: -; j_call: TRBJ1-2; clone_size: -; cdr3_nt: TGTGCCAGCAGCCGGGACGGCTATGGCTACACCTTC; cdr3_aa: CASSRDGYGYTF
v_call: TRBV5-1; d_call: TRBD1; j_call: TRBJ2-2; clone_size: -; cdr3_nt: TGCGCCAGCAGCCCTGGACAGGGGAACACCGGGGAGCTGTTTTTT; cdr3_aa: CASSPGQGNTGELFF
v_call: TRBV5-6; d_call: -; j_call: TRBJ2-1; clone_size: -; cdr3_nt: TGTGCCAGCAGCGCCCTCCTAGATAGCTCCTACAATGAGCAGTTCTTC; cdr3_aa: CASSALLDSSYNEQFF
v_call: TRBV29-1; d_call: -; j_call: TRBJ2-7; clone_size: -; cdr3_nt: TGCAGCGTTAACCGGGACGGTTCCTACGAGCAGTACTTC; cdr3_aa: CSVNRDGSYEQYF
v_call: TRBV5-4; d_call: -; j_call: TRBJ2-3; clone_size: once; cdr3_nt: TGTGCCAGCAACCCGGGGAGTGAAACAGATACGCAGTATTTT; cdr3_aa: CASNPGSETDTQYF